These 22 T cell receptor beta chains were all obtained from the same sample, sequenced in a study of CD8 T cells in ankylosing spondylitis. TCRdb processed the 5' RACE reads anew with MiXCR; each CDR3 protein has one entry. The sample contains fewer than 250,000 distinct CDR3 sequences, roughly a third of which appear only once. The sample comprised blood, either unsorted or a sorted T cell fraction (not recorded which). The receptor set was obtained from a male donor with ankylosing spondylitis or in good health (not recorded which).

The chain links TRBV12-3 or TRBV12-4 to TRBJ2-1; 7 nucleotides align to TRBD2. V lost 3 bases and J lost 7; bases outside the gene matches: 6. There are 14 residues in the CDR3. CDR3 protein: CASSLGRGGNEQFF. The CDR3 nucleotides read TGTGCCAGCAGTTTGGGTCGGGGAGGGAATGAGCAGTTCTTC.

This clonotype turned up a few times. This rearrangement joins TRBV20-1 to TRBJ1-1; D is unclear. The CDR3 contains 13 residues. Looked up from germline, CDR1 is DFQATT and CDR2 is SNEGSKA (reference sequence). Trimming pared 4 bases from V and 4 bases from J, leaving 13 bases between. CDR3 in DNA: TGCAGTGCTACCGACCGGCTTAGCACTGAAGCTTTCTTT. As protein: CSATDRLSTEAFF.

This clonotype was seen repeatedly, ten times or more. This sequence joins TRBV6-1 and TRBJ2-2, with no clear D. Germline CDR1 is MNHNS and CDR2 is SASEGT. The CDR3 is 14 residues long. Trimming stripped 4 bases from V and 0 bases from J, with 6 bases between. DNA of the CDR3: TGTGCCAGCAGTGTAACAGCGAACACCGGGGAGCTGTTTTTT. Translation: CASSVTANTGELFF.

This chain connects TRBV27 to TRBJ2-7; 7 positions match TRBD1. The V and J ends lost 4 bases and 6 bases, in that order; junction bases with no gene match: 3. This CDR3 contains 12 residues. Germline CDR1 is MNHEY and CDR2 is SMNVEV (reference sequence). This chain's CDR3 is CASSWTGGEQYF. The CDR3 bases are TGTGCCAGCAGTTGGACAGGAGGCGAGCAGTACTTC.

This clonotype was seen once. The chain links TRBV5-1 to TRBJ2-3; TRBD2 agrees at 8 bases. The J segment lost 6 bases and the V segment lost 2 bases, leaving 8 bases of the junction unmatched. The germline gives CDR1 SGHRS, CDR2 YFSETQ. The CDR3 contains 15 residues. CDR3 DNA sequence: TGCGCCAGCAGCTTAATGACTAGCGTAAAGGATACGCAGTATTTT. This sequence encodes CASSLMTSVKDTQYF.

The chain employs TRBV6-5 and TRBJ2-1; 7 bases are shared with TRBD1. The V gene's germline CDR1 is MNHEY and CDR2 SVGAGI. After removal of 0 bases from V and 10 bases from J, the junction contained 9 bases not matched to a gene. The CDR3 has 15 residues. The CDR3 DNA reads TGTGCCAGCAGTTACTCGAGGACAGGCGGTCCAGAGCAGTTCTTC. It encodes CASSYSRTGGPEQFF.

The rearrangement links TRBV21-1 to TRBJ2-7. TRBV21-1 is recorded as a pseudogene. The CDR3 is 16 amino acids. CDR3 nucleotides: TGTGCCAGCAGCAAAGGGGCTGTGGAAAAAGACTCCGAGCAGTACTTC. Protein: CASSKGAVEKDSEQYF.

The J gene is TRBJ2-5, the V gene TRBV29-1, with a weak D call TRBD2 (5 bases). The CDR3 is 15 residues long. With 0 bases removed from V and 2 bases from J, the gap between germline ends came to 13 bases. In germline, CDR1 is SQVTM, CDR2 ANQGSEA. CDR3 bases: TGCAGCGTTGAAGATCCAGCGGCAACACAAGAGACCCAGTACTTC. Its translation is CSVEDPAATQETQYF. Based on the CDR3 plus reference TRBV29-1 and TRBJ2-5, the full variable domain is SAVISQKPSRDICQRGTSLTIQCQVDSQVTMMFWYRQQPGQSLTLIATANQGSEATYESGFVIDKFPISRPNLTFSTLTVSNMSPEDSSIYLCSVEDPAATQETQYFGPGTRLLVL.

The chain joins TRBV29-1 to TRBJ2-5; 7 nucleotides match TRBD2. CDR3 length equals 13 residues. The V segment lost 2 bases and the J segment 4 bases; nucleotides outside the gene matches: 4. Germline lookup yields CDR1 SQVTM and CDR2 ANQGSEA. The CDR3 spells CSVEFVAGETQYF. In DNA, the CDR3 is TGCAGCGTTGAATTTGTAGCGGGAGAGACCCAGTACTTC.

This chain uses TRBV2 with TRBJ2-7; possibly TRBD2 for D (5 bases). In germline, CDR1 is SNHLY, CDR2 FYNNEI. The CDR3 extends over 13 amino acids. Trimming left V 4 bases short and J 3 bases short, with 10 bases between. CDR3 in DNA: TGTGCCAGCAGTGGAGGGTATCGCTACGAGCAGTACTTC. This translates into CASSGGYRYEQYF.

This clonotype was recorded a few times. This rearrangement joins TRBV28 to TRBJ2-2; maybe TRBD1 (5 bases). V was cut by 6 bases and J by 6 bases, with 17 bases left in between. The germline V gene encodes CDR1 MDHEN and CDR2 SYDVKM. This CDR3 is 15 amino acids long. The CDR3: CASSDRQHNSGELFF. CDR3 bases: TGTGCCAGCAGCGATAGACAGCACAACTCCGGGGAGCTGTTTTTT.

This chain uses TRBV12-3 or TRBV12-4 with TRBJ1-5; TRBD1 aligns across 8 bases. The length of the CDR3 is 15 residues. Trimming cost V 5 bases and J 5 bases; bases outside gene matches: 8. CDR3 sequence (DNA): TGTGCCAGCAGTGCCGGGACAGGTGCGGATCAGCCCCAGCATTTT. It is translated as CASSAGTGADQPQHF.

This chain joins TRBV9 and TRBJ2-6; 9 nucleotides match TRBD1. The CDR3 runs to 20 residues. The ends lost 2 bases at V and 4 bases at J; junction bases unmatched: 16. Per the germline V gene, CDR1 is SGDLS and CDR2 is YYNGEE. The CDR3 reads CASSVDSGDRVMAGANVLTF. CDR3 bases: TGTGCCAGCAGCGTCGACTCGGGGGACAGGGTTATGGCCGGGGCCAACGTCCTGACTTTC.

This chain uses TRBV5-6 with TRBJ2-5; the match to TRBD1 covers 8 bases. Per germline, CDR1 SGHDT and CDR2 YYEEEE. CDR3 length equals 15 residues. J gave up 5 bases and V 4 bases, and 10 bases lay outside the gene matches. CDR3 sequence: CASSNGQGRGETQYF. The CDR3 nucleotides are TGTGCCAGCAGCAACGGACAGGGTAGGGGCGAGACCCAGTACTTC.

The gene calls are TRBV6-5 and TRBJ2-3; either TRBD1 or TRBD2 may supply D (5 bases each). Trimming removed 2 bases at V and 4 bases at J, with 7 bases between. The CDR3 covers 13 residues. CDR1 is MNHEY, CDR2 SVGAGI, per germline. The CDR3, as DNA: TGTGCCAGCAGTTACGGGGACGCAGATACGCAGTATTTT. Protein sequence: CASSYGDADTQYF.

The chain recombines TRBV20-1 with TRBJ2-5; 8 bases fit TRBD2. From germline, CDR1 is DFQATT and CDR2 SNEGSKA (reference sequence). The CDR3 is made up of 15 amino acids. After removal of 0 bases from V and 3 bases from J, the junction contained 6 bases not matched to a gene. This chain's CDR3 is CSARDPAGGKETQYF. The DNA of the CDR3 is TGCAGTGCTAGAGATCCGGCGGGGGGAAAAGAGACCCAGTACTTC.

This clonotype turned up a few times. The gene calls are TRBV12-3 or TRBV12-4 and TRBJ1-1; weak D call: TRBD1 (6 bases). The CDR3 has 12 amino acids. The ends were cut back, 8 bases at V and 2 bases at J, with 9 bases in the middle. Written as DNA, the CDR3 is TGTGCCAGCCGACAGGCAAACACTGAAGCTTTCTTT. Protein: CASRQANTEAFF.

In this sample, this clonotype turned up once. The V call is TRBV12-3 or TRBV12-4, the J call TRBJ1-5; no definite D call. Between the trimmed V and J ends, which lost 3 bases and 7 bases, there was a span of 19 bases. This CDR3 has 16 amino acids. The CDR3 nucleotides read TGTGCCAGCAGTTTCTCCTTTGGGGTGAGCCGGCAGCCCCAGCATTTT. Protein: CASSFSFGVSRQPQHF.

V is TRBV6-1 and J is TRBJ1-4, with 7 bases aligning to TRBD1. With V trimmed by 6 bases and J by 5 bases, 6 bases remained unmatched. Germline V gene sequence: CDR1 MNHNS, CDR2 SASEGT. The CDR3 runs to 14 residues. The CDR3 bases are TGTGCCAGCAGCCGCGGGACAGTCAATGAAAAACTGTTTTTT. The encoded protein is CASSRGTVNEKLFF.

This clonotype has a handful of counts. CDR3 DNA sequence: TGCAGTGCTAGAGAATTATCCGACGACTATGGCTACACCTTC. Residues: CSARELSDDYGYTF. The chain carries TRBV20-1 and TRBJ1-2; D call uncertain. CDR1 and CDR2 from the germline V gene are DFQATT and SNEGSKA (reference sequence). This CDR3 is built from 14 residues. Deletions cut 0 bases from V and 3 bases from J, with 11 bases between.

This clonotype was detected a few times. The rearrangement uses TRBV29-1 and TRBJ2-7; 7 bases are shared with TRBD1. The germline V gene encodes CDR1 SQVTM and CDR2 ANQGSEA. The CDR3 consists of 14 residues. With 2 bases clipped from V and 2 bases from J, the junction kept 6 bases outside the gene matches. CDR3 nucleotides: TGCAGCGTTGAACTAGCCGGACAGGCCTACGAGCAGTACTTC. Protein product: CSVELAGQAYEQYF.

This clonotype was recorded a few times. CDR3 coding DNA: TGTGCCAGCAGGCTCGGGACGGCCCAAGAGACCCAGTACTTC. Translation: CASRLGTAQETQYF. The chain joins TRBV6-1 to TRBJ2-5, with D perhaps given as TRBD1 or TRBD2 (5 bases each). Germline loops: CDR1 MNHNS, CDR2 SASEGT. Trimming took 6 bases from V and 1 from J, leaving 12 bases between them. This CDR3 has 14 amino acids.